This TCR beta chain appears in the sequencing data of a study of blood T cell repertoires in COVID-19 (dated by TCRdb to the early 2020s). For context, the study as a whole: The collaborator samples originated in the United States, Italy and Spain and spanned the acute and convalescent phases of COVID-19. The prospective study material was composed of cDNA or gDNA derived from T cells, B-cell-depleted T cells, or PBMCs. The dataset comprised deeply sampled blood TCRbeta repertoires from subjects exposed to, actively infected with, or recovered from COVID-19. The repertoires were released in a freely available public database intended as a resource for research on the immune response to SARS-CoV-2. Samples came from the ongoing ImmuneRACE study (first 160 participants) plus 1,254 subjects from 6 global collaborators. The sample metadata nearly always contained a de-identified subject ID, COVID-19 status, age in years and sex. Where HLA class I and class II types were available, the types were taken from metadata supplied by the sample provider, not from assay-based typing. Study-level results and caveats: The quantity of clinical and demographic metadata differed by source and by participant and was supplied without curation.

In the germline V gene (reference sequence), CDR1 corresponds to SGHNT and CDR2 to YYREEE. At the junction V is shortened by 4 bases and J by 5 bases; bases outside the gene matches: 9. Spanning cysteine to phenylalanine, the CDR3 consists of 16 amino acids. Only the CDR3 portion is preserved as DNA: 48 bases, with reading frame beginning at the first base. In the case of this clone: Which antigen it targets is not known. Per-base qualities were not stored, and no clone one base away is much larger.

Participants in the prospective study were aged roughly 18 to 95 years, lived in 20 to 25 United States geographic areas, and enrolled through a virtual design. To assign participants to cohorts, the prospective study relied on clinical history that participants themselves reported in a screening survey and a study questionnaire. For ImmuneRACE Cohort 3, a participant was defined as recovered based on two consecutive negative NP/OP PCR tests, clearance by a healthcare professional, or resolution of symptoms. Mobile phlebotomists in the prospective study collected whole blood, serum and a nasopharyngeal or oropharyngeal swab from every participant. Prospective study participants could optionally give additional blood draws and questionnaires over an approximately two-month period. Blood samples from the prospective study were shipped frozen or at room temperature prior to DNA extraction. TCRbeta CDR3 regions were amplified from genomic DNA by means of the immunoSEQ Assay, a bias-controlled multiplex PCR. In the authors' own workflow: Nucleated cell counts per sample were estimated from amplification of reference gene primers within the assay. To quantify the absolute abundance of each unique TCRbeta CDR3 rearrangement, sequence reads were collapsed and filtered. Productive Simpson clonality was computed per sample as the square root of Simpson's diversity index over productive rearrangements. In its TCRdb copy, this immuneACCESS table keeps in-frame sequences only and misses some clones. Where compared with another copy, unresolved V genes explain less than half of these, and the others have no known cause. V and J calls and clone size follow that table, whereas D and trimming were derived from the DNA. The sample table records 200,000 to 250,000 clones; roughly 84% of these occur just once. In total, the top ten clones hold 6.8% of the sample.

This clonotype was sampled from a middle-aged woman who had recovered from COVID-19. The sequence joins TRBV5-4 to TRBJ2-2; 9 bases in the junction line up with TRBD2. The sample consisted of PBMCs or T cells enriched from blood (not recorded which). This receptor has the CDR3 CASSISGRIDTGELFF. The base sequence is TGTGCCAGCAGCATTAGCGGGAGAATCGATACCGGGGAGCTGTTTTTT.